This T cell receptor beta chain originates from a study of T-cell memory formation after mild COVID-19. TCRdb reanalysed the 5' RACE reads using MiXCR and keeps one entry per CDR3 protein. The sample contains hundreds of thousands of distinct CDR3 sequences, 18% of which appear only once. Notes on this clonotype: The target antigen is unknown.

Study outcomes and limitations: The study found contracting CD4+ clones mainly in CM and EM and contracting CD8+ clones in EMRA. Several responding clones turned up in pre-infection memory, indicating that cross-reactive memory may have taken part. Clones that shrank (day 15 to 85) were balanced CD4/CD8, whereas later expanders leaned CD4+.

V was clipped by 0 bases and J by 4 bases, with 21 bases between them. The CDR3 is 18 amino acids. CDR1 is MNHNS, CDR2 SASEGT, per germline. The sequenced sample consisted of PBMCs or a T cell subset sorted from them (not recorded which). The receptor's source is an adult woman who had mild COVID-19 (a few samples of this study predate the infection). Cell type and time point are not known. This chain links TRBV6-1 with TRBJ1-2, with unresolved D. CDR3 nucleotides: TGTGCCAGCAGTGAAGCCGCGTCGGTCAGAGGTGCGAGCTATGGCTACACCTTC. Protein: CASSEAASVRGASYGYTF.